This T cell receptor beta chain was obtained from a study of vaccination effects on CD4 cells after COVID-19. Turning to the study itself: Post-vaccine samples followed the second dose by a median of 72 days. Study-level points and caveats: Clonal contraction was marked in infection- and vaccine-induced clones late after vaccination.

This CDR3 region has 12 residues. The V gene lost 8 bases and the J gene lost 3 bases, with 7 bases spanning the gap. Looked up from germline, CDR1 is MNHEY and CDR2 is SVGAGI. On this clone: What it binds is unknown.

Having been cultured for around ten days, the cells underwent CD4+ T cell isolation. Every participant took two doses of the BNT162b2 or mRNA-1273 vaccine. Profiled with immunoSEQ multiplex PCR; TCRdb holds only in-frame clones, not every one. Of 45,000 to 55,000 clones in the sample, about three quarters were seen once. This rearrangement joins TRBV6-5 to TRBJ2-2, with D possibly being TRBD1 (6 bases). Sequencing was performed on CD4+ T cells from PBMCs cultured without peptide, taken after COVID-19 vaccination. This sequence originates from a human donor who received a COVID-19 vaccine. The CDR3 DNA follows: TGTGCCAGCGCAGGGGACACCGGGGAGCTGTTTTTT. Protein: CASAGDTGELFF.